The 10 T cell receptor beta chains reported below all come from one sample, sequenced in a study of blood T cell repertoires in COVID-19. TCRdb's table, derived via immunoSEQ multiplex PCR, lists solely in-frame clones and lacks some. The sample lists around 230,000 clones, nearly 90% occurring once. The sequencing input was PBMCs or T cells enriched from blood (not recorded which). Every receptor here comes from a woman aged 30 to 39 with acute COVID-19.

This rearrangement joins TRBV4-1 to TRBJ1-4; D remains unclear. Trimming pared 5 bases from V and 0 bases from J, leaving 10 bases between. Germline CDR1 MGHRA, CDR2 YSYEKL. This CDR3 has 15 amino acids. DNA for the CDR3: TGCGCCAGCAGCGGTACGACAACAACTAATGAAAAACTGTTTTTT. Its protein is CASSGTTTTNEKLFF.

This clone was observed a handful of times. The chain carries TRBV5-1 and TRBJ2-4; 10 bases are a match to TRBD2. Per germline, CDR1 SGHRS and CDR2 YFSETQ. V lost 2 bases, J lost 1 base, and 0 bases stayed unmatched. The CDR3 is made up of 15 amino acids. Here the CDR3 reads CASSFSGGAKNIQYF. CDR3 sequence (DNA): TGCGCCAGCAGCTTTAGCGGGGGGGCCAAAAACATTCAGTACTTC.

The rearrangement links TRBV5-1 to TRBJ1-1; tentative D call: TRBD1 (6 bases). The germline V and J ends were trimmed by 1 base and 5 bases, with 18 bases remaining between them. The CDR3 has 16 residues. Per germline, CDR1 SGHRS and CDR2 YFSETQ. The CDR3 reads CASSLNGGALATEAFF. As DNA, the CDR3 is TGCGCCAGCAGCTTGAACGGGGGGGCGTTAGCAACTGAAGCTTTCTTT.

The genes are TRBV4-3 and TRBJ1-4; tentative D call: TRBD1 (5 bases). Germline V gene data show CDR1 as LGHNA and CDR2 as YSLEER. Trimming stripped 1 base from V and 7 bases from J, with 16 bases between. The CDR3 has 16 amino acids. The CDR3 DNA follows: TGCGCCAGCAGCCAAGGGGAAGGGGTCGGTGGTGAAAAACTGTTTTTT. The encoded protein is CASSQGEGVGGEKLFF.

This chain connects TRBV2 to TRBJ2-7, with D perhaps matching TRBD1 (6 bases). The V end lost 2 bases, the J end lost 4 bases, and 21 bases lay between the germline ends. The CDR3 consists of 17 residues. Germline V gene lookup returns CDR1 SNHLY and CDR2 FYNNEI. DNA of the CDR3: TGTGCCAGCAGTGAACCTACACCTGGCAGGGGTTCGTACGAGCAGTACTTC. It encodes CASSEPTPGRGSYEQYF.

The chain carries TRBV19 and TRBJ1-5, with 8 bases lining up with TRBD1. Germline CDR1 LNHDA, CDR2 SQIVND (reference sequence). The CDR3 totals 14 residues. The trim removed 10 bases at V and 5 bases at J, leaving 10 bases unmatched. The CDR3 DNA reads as TGTGCCACCTCGAGGGACAGGACTCATCAGCCCCAGCATTTT. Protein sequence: CATSRDRTHQPQHF.

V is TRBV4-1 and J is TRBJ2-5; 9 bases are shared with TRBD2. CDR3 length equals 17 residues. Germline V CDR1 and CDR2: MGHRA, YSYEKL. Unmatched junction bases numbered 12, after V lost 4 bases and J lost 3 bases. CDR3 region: CASSPGGLAGRKETQYF. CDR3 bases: TGCGCCAGCAGCCCCGGAGGTCTAGCGGGGAGAAAAGAGACCCAGTACTTC.

CDR3 nucleotide sequence: TGCGCCAGCAGCTTGGGTTGGACAGGGGACTCTGAAGCTTTCTTT. It specifies CASSLGWTGDSEAFF. This sequence joins TRBV5-1 and TRBJ1-1; 9 bases align to TRBD1. Germline V gene data show CDR1 as SGHRS and CDR2 as YFSETQ. This CDR3 has 15 amino acids. V dropped 0 bases and J dropped 6; count of bases not matched to a gene: 6.

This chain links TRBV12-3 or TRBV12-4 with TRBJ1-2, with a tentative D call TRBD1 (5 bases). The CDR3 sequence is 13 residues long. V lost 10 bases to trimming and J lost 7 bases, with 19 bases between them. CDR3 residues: CATLFGRGLGYTF. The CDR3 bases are TGTGCCACCCTCTTTGGGAGGGGCCTTGGCTACACCTTC.

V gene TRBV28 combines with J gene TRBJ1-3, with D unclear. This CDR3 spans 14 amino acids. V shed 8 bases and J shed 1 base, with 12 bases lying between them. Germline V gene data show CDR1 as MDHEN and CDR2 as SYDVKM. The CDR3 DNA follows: TGTGCCAGCCTGGAGCGGGGATCTGGAAACACCATATATTTT. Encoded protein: CASLERGSGNTIYF.